Following are 9 T cell receptor beta chains from one sample sequenced in a study of a mutant IDH1 vaccine in newly diagnosed glioma. Produced via immunoSEQ multiplex PCR; TCRdb's table is partial and in-frame only. The sample consists of approximately 40,000 clones, 84% of them appearing once. Time point specified: week 11, during vaccination. A 20-mer mutant IDH1 peptide at 300 ug was injected subcutaneously with topical imiquimod. These receptors have no identified antigens. This specimen consisted of PBMCs, obtained from a glioma patient whose treatment included an IDH1 peptide vaccine. All receptors come from a man in his forties with glioma.

The rearrangement uses TRBV6-6 and TRBJ1-2; 7 bases match TRBD1. V lost 6 bases and J lost 8; bases outside the gene matches: 9. Germline CDR1 is MNHNY and CDR2 is SVGAGI (reference sequence). CDR3 length: 13 residues. Here the CDR3 DNA reads TGTGCCAGCAGCGACGGGGTCAGGGGGGGCTACACCTTC. It encodes CASSDGVRGGYTF.

The V and J genes are TRBV19 and TRBJ2-7; 10 bases align to TRBD1. The J segment lost 3 bases and the V segment lost 3 bases, leaving 5 bases of the junction unmatched. The germline V gene has CDR1 LNHDA and CDR2 SQIVND (reference sequence). This CDR3 is 15 amino acids long. In DNA form, the CDR3 reads TGTGCCAGTAGTATCGGGACAGGGGCGCTCTACGAGCAGTACTTC. Its protein product is CASSIGTGALYEQYF.

The rearrangement links TRBV4-2 to TRBJ1-2; tentatively, D is TRBD1 (5 bases). The germline V gene has CDR1 LGHNA and CDR2 YNFKEQ. CDR3 size: 15 residues. Trimming stripped 4 bases from V and 7 bases from J, with 19 bases between. Here the CDR3 DNA reads TGTGCCAGCAGCCGGGGGACTGTCGAGGAGAGTGGCTACACCTTC. This translates into CASSRGTVEESGYTF.

This rearrangement joins TRBV7-7 to TRBJ2-2; D is possibly TRBD1 (6 bases). This CDR3 comprises 13 residues. Germline V lookup: CDR1 SSHAT, CDR2 FNYEAQ (reference sequence). V lost 5 bases and J lost 4, with 8 bases in between. For the CDR3, the DNA is TGTGCCAGCAGCCGAGGGGGCACCGGGGAGCTGTTTTTT. Amino acid sequence: CASSRGGTGELFF.

The genes are TRBV27 and TRBJ1-1, with 7 bases identical to TRBD1. V gave up 6 bases and J gave up 4 bases; unmatched junction bases: 5. This CDR3 has 13 amino acids. CDR1 is MNHEY and CDR2 is SMNVEV in the germline V gene (reference sequence). The CDR3 reads CASRATGSTEAFF. The CDR3 DNA sequence: TGTGCCAGCAGGGCGACAGGGAGCACTGAAGCTTTCTTT.

The chain recombines TRBV19 with TRBJ2-2; D gene ambiguous. CDR3 length: 13 amino acids. Germline CDR1 and CDR2: LNHDA and SQIVND (reference sequence). V shed 6 bases and J shed 6 bases, with 11 bases lying between them. CDR3: CASRLSLSGELFF. The CDR3 region has the DNA TGTGCCAGTAGGTTGAGTTTATCCGGGGAGCTGTTTTTT.

This clone has only one observation. The rearrangement links TRBV18 to TRBJ2-5; D might be TRBD2 (5 bases). This CDR3 contains 12 residues. The V gene's germline CDR1 is KGHSH and CDR2 LQKENI. V lost 6 bases and J 5 bases, leaving 10 bases between the germline ends. CDR3: CASSEGRETQYF. In DNA, the CDR3 is TGTGCCAGCTCCGAGGGCCGGGAGACCCAGTACTTC. Together with reference TRBV18 and TRBJ2-5, the CDR3 gives the full variable domain: NAGVMQNPRHLVRRRGQEARLRCSPMKGHSHVYWYRQLPEEGLKFMVYLQKENIIDESGMPKERFSAEFPKEGPSILRIQQVVRGDSAAYFCASSEGRETQYFGPGTRLLVL.

This rearrangement joins TRBV10-3 to TRBJ1-5; tentatively, D is TRBD1 (5 bases). This CDR3 region has 12 residues. Trimming cost V 10 bases and J 3 bases, with 10 bases left between them. Germline lookup yields CDR1 ENHRY and CDR2 SYGVKD. CDR3 DNA sequence: TGTGCCACGCAGGGAGTCAATCAGCCCCAGCATTTT. This codes for CATQGVNQPQHF.

This clone was recorded only once. This chain links TRBV6-5 with TRBJ2-5; D uncertain. The CDR3 spans 13 residues. Germline loops: CDR1 MNHEY, CDR2 SVGAGI. V lost 0 bases, J lost 3 bases, and 5 bases lay in between. The CDR3 loop is CASSYSIEETQYF. The CDR3 bases are TGTGCCAGCAGTTACTCGATAGAAGAGACCCAGTACTTC.